This T cell receptor beta chain was found in a study of T cells in Graves' hyperthyroidism and ophthalmopathy. Germline V gene sequence: CDR1 WSHSY, CDR2 SAAADI. V was trimmed by 6 bases and J by 0 bases, leaving 16 bases between them. The CDR3 has 16 residues. RNA transcripts provided the source from which TCR beta CDR3 regions were amplified. The HTBI primer set was used in a first-round RT-PCR of the TCR CDR3. Each CDR3 protein gets one entry after TCRdb re-called the multiplex PCR reads with MiXCR. The data hold hundreds of thousands of distinct CDR3 sequences, with 20% observed a single time. Sequencing was carried out using blood. This TCR derives from a man in his thirties or forties with Graves' ophthalmopathy. V usage is TRBV10-2 and J usage is TRBJ2-3; D unresolved. CDR3 in amino acids: CASSKLGYTSTDTQYF. CDR3 in DNA: TGCGCCAGCAGCAAGCTTGGTTACACGAGCACAGATACGCAGTATTTT.